The 7 T cell receptor beta chains given below trace back to one sample, sequenced in a study of blood T cell repertoires in COVID-19. Assay: immunoSEQ multiplex PCR; the TCRdb copy retains only in-frame clones and omits some. The sample contains about 120,000 clones, about 85% of which appear only once. Source material: peripheral blood. These receptors all come from a woman in her sixties with COVID-19, enrolled during active disease.

This chain links TRBV6-5 with TRBJ2-1; 8 nucleotides align to TRBD1. The junction had 11 bases not matched to a gene; V was cut back by 6 bases and J by 10 bases. Germline loops: CDR1 MNHEY, CDR2 SVGAGI. There are 14 residues in the CDR3. The CDR3 sequence is CASSPGQVGGEQFF. In DNA, the CDR3 is TGTGCCAGCAGCCCGGGACAGGTTGGTGGGGAGCAGTTCTTC.

CDR3 residues: CASSIQGVYNSPLHF. The CDR3 DNA reads TGTGCCAGCAGTATCCAGGGGGTGTATAATTCACCCCTCCACTTT. The chain carries TRBV2 and TRBJ1-6; 7 nucleotides match TRBD1. Losses at the gene ends were 5 bases for V and 4 bases for J; bases not matched to a gene: 5. Per germline, CDR1 SNHLY and CDR2 FYNNEI. The CDR3 is 15 amino acids. Complete variable domain (other parts from reference TRBV2 and TRBJ1-6): EPEVTQTPSHQVTQMGQEVILRCVPISNHLYFYWYRQILGQKVEFLVSFYNNEISEKSEIFDDQFSVERPDGSNFTLKIRSTKLEDSAMYFCASSIQGVYNSPLHFGNGTRLTVT.

This clone was observed a single time. This chain connects TRBV19 to TRBJ2-3; TRBD2 matches at 12 bases. There are 20 residues in the CDR3. Germline values: CDR1 LNHDA, CDR2 SQIVND (reference sequence). Losses at the gene ends were 6 bases for V and 6 bases for J; bases not matched to a gene: 22. CDR3 bases: TGTGCCAGTAGGAGATACGGACTAGCGGGGTCCCGAAACCTGGGGGATACGCAGTATTTT. Its translation is CASRRYGLAGSRNLGDTQYF.

The genes are TRBV11-2 and TRBJ1-5, with D perhaps TRBD1 (5 bases). Per germline, CDR1 SGHAT and CDR2 FQNNGV. This CDR3 region has 14 residues. V lost 0 bases and J lost 7, with 10 bases in between. The chain's CDR3 is CASSLDRVGQPQHF. The CDR3 bases are TGTGCCAGCAGCTTAGACAGGGTAGGCCAGCCCCAGCATTTT.

This clone was picked up one time. The chain carries TRBV4-1 and TRBJ1-2; D unclear. Trimming stripped 4 bases from V and 8 bases from J, with 20 bases between. Germline CDR1 MGHRA, CDR2 YSYEKL. CDR3 length: 15 residues. The CDR3 DNA is TGCGCCAGCAGCCGAGGCCCGAGGCCCGACGACGGCTACACCTTC. Translating it yields CASSRGPRPDDGYTF.

The chain combines TRBV19 with TRBJ1-1; D uncertain. V was clipped by 11 bases and J by 1 base, with 14 bases between them. The CDR3 sequence is 13 residues long. Germline V gives CDR1 LNHDA, CDR2 SQIVND (reference sequence). Written as DNA, the CDR3 is TGTGCCTCTCGGCAGGTTAGGAACACTGAAGCTTTCTTT. Encoded protein: CASRQVRNTEAFF.

J is TRBJ2-3 and V is TRBV5-4; 15 positions match TRBD2. Germline CDR1 SGHNT, CDR2 YYREEE (reference sequence). The ends lost 4 bases at V and 5 bases at J; junction bases unmatched: 5. CDR3 length equals 16 residues. CDR3 amino acids: CASSGLAGGPGDTQYF. DNA of the CDR3: TGTGCCAGCAGCGGACTAGCGGGGGGGCCCGGAGATACGCAGTATTTT.